This T cell receptor beta chain was identified in a study of shared clonotypes between healthy human individuals. Study summary: The study used three CD4 naive, three CD4 memory, two CD8 naive and one CD8 memory plate per donor.

Using immunoSEQ multiplex PCR, the repertoire was profiled, and TCRdb retains in-frame clones only, with some absent. The sample includes about 2.2 million clones, 90% to 95% seen only once; the top ten take 1.5% to 2%. CD45RO-negative, CCR7-selected cells formed the naive CD8 fraction, which excluded terminally differentiated effector memory CD45RA+ cells. Germline loops: CDR1 MNHEY, CDR2 SMNVEV (reference sequence). The CDR3 runs 15 residues. Trimming at V came to 2 bases and at J to 6 bases, leaving 6 bases not matched to a gene. The chain joins TRBV27 to TRBJ2-1; TRBD1 matches 8 bases. The sequencing input was naive CD8+ T cells from PBMCs. The receptor was derived from a young man in good health. Some clones in this sample may be carry-over from other donors' samples. The CDR3 nucleotides are TGTGCCAGCAGTTTAGGGCAGGGGGCCTCCAATGAGCAGTTCTTC. The encoded protein is CASSLGQGASNEQFF.